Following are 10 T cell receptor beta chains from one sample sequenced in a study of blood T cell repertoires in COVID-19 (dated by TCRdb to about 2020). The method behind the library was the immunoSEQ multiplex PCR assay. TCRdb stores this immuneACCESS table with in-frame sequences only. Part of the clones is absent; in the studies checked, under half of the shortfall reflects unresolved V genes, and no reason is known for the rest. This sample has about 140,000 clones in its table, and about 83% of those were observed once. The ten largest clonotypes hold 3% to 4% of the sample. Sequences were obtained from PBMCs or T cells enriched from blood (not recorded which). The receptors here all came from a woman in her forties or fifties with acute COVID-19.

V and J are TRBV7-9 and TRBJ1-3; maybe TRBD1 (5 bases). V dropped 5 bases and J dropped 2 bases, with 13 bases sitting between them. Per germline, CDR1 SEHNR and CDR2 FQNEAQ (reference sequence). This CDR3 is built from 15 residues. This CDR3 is CASSPMGGTGNTIYF. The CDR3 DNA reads TGTGCCAGCAGCCCAATGGGGGGTACTGGAAACACCATATATTTT.

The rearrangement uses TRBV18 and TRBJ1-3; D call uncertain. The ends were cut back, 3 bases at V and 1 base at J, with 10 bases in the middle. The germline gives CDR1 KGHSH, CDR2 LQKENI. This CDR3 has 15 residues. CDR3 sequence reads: CASSPTLRSGNTIYF. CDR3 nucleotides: TGTGCCAGCTCACCTACCCTGCGGTCTGGAAACACCATATATTTT.

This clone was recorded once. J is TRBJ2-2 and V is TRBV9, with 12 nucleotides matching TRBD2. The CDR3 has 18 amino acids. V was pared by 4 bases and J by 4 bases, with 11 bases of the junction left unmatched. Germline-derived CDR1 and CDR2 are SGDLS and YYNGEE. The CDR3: CASSHPLAGGPSTGELFF. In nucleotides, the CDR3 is TGTGCCAGCAGCCATCCGCTAGCGGGAGGGCCGAGCACCGGGGAGCTGTTTTTT.

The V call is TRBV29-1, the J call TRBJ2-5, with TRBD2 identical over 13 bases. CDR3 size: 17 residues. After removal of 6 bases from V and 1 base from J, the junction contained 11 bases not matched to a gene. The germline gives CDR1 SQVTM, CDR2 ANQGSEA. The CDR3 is CSVARLAGGKGQETQYF. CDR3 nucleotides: TGCAGCGTCGCCCGACTAGCGGGAGGTAAAGGCCAAGAGACCCAGTACTTC.

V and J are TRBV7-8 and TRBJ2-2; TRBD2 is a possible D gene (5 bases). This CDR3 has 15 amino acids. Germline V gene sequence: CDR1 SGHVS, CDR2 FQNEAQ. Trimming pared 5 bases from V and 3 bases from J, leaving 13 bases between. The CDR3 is CASSPEAGDTGELFF. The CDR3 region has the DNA TGTGCCAGCAGCCCCGAAGCCGGGGACACCGGGGAGCTGTTTTTT.

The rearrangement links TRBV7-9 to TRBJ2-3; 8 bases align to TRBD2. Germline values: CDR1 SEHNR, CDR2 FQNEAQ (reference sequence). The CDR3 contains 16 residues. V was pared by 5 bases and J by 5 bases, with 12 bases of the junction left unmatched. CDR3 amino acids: CASSMSLAERGDTQYF. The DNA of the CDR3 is TGTGCCAGCAGCATGTCACTAGCGGAGAGGGGAGATACGCAGTATTTT.

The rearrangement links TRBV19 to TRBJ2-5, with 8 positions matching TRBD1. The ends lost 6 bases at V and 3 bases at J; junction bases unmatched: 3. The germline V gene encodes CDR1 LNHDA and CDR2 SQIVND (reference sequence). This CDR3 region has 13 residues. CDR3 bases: TGTGCCAGTAGCAGGGGGCTTGAAGAGACCCAGTACTTC. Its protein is CASSRGLEETQYF.

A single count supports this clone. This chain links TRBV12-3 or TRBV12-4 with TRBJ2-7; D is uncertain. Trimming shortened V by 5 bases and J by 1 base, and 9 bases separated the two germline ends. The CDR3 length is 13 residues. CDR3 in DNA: TGTGCCAGCAGTCCCCAGTATTCCTACGAGCAGTACTTC. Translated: CASSPQYSYEQYF.

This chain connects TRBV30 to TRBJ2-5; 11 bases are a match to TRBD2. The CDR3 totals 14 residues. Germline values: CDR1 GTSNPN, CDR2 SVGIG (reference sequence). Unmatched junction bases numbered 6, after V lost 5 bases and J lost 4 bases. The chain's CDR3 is CAWLPGLAGETQYF. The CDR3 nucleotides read TGTGCCTGGCTTCCCGGACTAGCGGGAGAGACCCAGTACTTC.

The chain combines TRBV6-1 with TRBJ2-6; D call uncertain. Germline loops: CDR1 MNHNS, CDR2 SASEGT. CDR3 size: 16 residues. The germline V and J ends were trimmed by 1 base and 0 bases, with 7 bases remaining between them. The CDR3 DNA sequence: TGTGCCAGCAGTGAAGTTAGAATCTCTGGGGCCAACGTCCTGACTTTC. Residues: CASSEVRISGANVLTF.